This T cell receptor (beta chain) derives from a study of blood T cell repertoires in COVID-19. Living in 24 US areas, the participants were between 18 and 89 years of age. Donors were grouped by their self-reported clinical history. Symptom resolution, clearance, or two negative PCRs marked the recovered donors of Cohort 3. CDR1 is WSHSY and CDR2 is SAAADI in the germline V gene. There are 16 residues in the CDR3. V dropped 5 bases and J dropped 10 bases, with 26 bases sitting between them. Authors' processing steps: Estimation of nucleated cell counts relied on the amplification of reference gene primers. Clones were read by immunoSEQ multiplex PCR, and TCRdb kept only the in-frame ones, dropping some. V and J calls and clone size are given by that table; D and trimming were obtained from the DNA. The sample carries about 300,000 clones, approximately 90% recorded once.

The chain couples TRBV10-2 to TRBJ2-5; perhaps TRBD2 as D (6 bases). The clonotype was recovered from a woman in her twenties or thirties who had recovered from COVID-19. Input material: PBMCs or T cells enriched from blood (not recorded which). This chain's CDR3 is CASSKLRDRVGGSQYF. The CDR3 DNA is TGCGCCAGCAGTAAGTTGCGGGACCGAGTCGGAGGGAGCCAGTACTTC.